This entry describes one T cell receptor beta chain. These data belong to a study of blood T cell repertoires in COVID-19. Study at large: Material from acute and convalescent COVID-19 was sourced from the United States, Italy and Spain.

TCRdb's table, derived via immunoSEQ multiplex PCR, lists solely in-frame clones and lacks some. The sample contains 85,000 or so clones, around 81% of which appear only once. The germline CDR1 and CDR2 sequences are MNHEY and SMNVEV (reference sequence). The CDR3 spans 16 residues. The V gene lost 6 bases and the J gene lost 2 bases, with 20 bases spanning the gap. Sequences were obtained from peripheral blood. The rearrangement links TRBV27 to TRBJ2-7; D may be TRBD2 (5 bases). This clonotype was obtained from a man aged 80 or over with acute or convalescent COVID-19. DNA of the CDR3: TGTGCCAGCAGACCCTGGACGGGTGCCGGGACCTACGAGCAGTACTTC. Translating it yields CASRPWTGAGTYEQYF.